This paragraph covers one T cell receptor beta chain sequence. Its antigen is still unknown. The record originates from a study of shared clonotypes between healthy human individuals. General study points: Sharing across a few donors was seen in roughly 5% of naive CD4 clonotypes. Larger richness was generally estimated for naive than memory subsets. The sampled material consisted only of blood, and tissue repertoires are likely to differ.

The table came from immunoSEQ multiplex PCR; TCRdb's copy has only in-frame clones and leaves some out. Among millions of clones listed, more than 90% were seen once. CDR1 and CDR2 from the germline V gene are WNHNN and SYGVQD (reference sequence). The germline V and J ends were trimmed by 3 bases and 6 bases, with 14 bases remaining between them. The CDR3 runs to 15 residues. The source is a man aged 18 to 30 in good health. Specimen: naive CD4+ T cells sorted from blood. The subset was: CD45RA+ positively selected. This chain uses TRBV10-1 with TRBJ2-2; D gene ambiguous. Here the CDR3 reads CASSDGLRNPGELFF. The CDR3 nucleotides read TGCGCCAGCAGTGATGGGTTACGCAATCCCGGGGAGCTGTTTTTT.